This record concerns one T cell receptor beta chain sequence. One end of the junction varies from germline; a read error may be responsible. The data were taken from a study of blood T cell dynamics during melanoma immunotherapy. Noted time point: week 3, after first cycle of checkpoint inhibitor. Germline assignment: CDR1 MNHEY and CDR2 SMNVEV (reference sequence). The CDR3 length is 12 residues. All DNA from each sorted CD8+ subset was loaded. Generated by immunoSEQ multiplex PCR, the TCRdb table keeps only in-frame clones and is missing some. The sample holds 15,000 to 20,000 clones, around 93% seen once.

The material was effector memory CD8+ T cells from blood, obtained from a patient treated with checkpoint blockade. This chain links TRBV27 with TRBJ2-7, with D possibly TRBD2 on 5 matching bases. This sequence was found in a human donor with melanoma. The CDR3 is CTSSLSGYEQYF. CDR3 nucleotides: TGTACCAGCAGTCTCAGCGGATACGAGCAGTACTTC.